The 10 T cell receptor beta chains below were found in one sample sequenced in a study of siplizumab effects on memory and regulatory T cells. This table comes from immunoSEQ multiplex PCR, and its TCRdb copy is limited to in-frame clones, with some not included. The table shows more than 85,000 clones, with about 90% occurring only once. Sequencing was done on a sample of CD4+ T cells sorted from blood. The origin of the receptors is a human donor in good health. Some clones in this sample may be carry-over from other donors' samples.

The count of this clone is one. The chain couples TRBV18 to TRBJ1-5, with a tentative D call TRBD1 (5 bases). Trimming shortened V by 5 bases and J by 4 bases, and 15 bases separated the two germline ends. CDR1 KGHSH and CDR2 LQKENI come from the germline V gene. The CDR3 covers 15 residues. The DNA of the CDR3 is TGTGCCAGCTCAGCGGGTGGGGCTACAAATCAGCCCCAGCATTTT. It is translated as CASSAGGATNQPQHF. The full variable domain, with the rest looked up from reference TRBV18 and TRBJ1-5, is NAGVMQNPRHLVRRRGQEARLRCSPMKGHSHVYWYRQLPEEGLKFMVYLQKENIIDESGMPKERFSAEFPKEGPSILRIQQVVRGDSAAYFCASSAGGATNQPQHFGDGTRLSIL.

The rearrangement joins TRBV5-1 to TRBJ2-1; 10 nucleotides agree with TRBD2. The V and J ends lost 0 bases and 8 bases, in that order; junction bases with no gene match: 5. Germline V CDR1 and CDR2: SGHRS, YFSETQ. This CDR3 comprises 15 residues. For the CDR3, the DNA is TGCGCCAGCAGCTTGGAACTAGCGGGGCGGGATGAGCAGTTCTTC. Translation: CASSLELAGRDEQFF. Using reference TRBV5-1 and TRBJ2-1 for the parts outside the CDR3, the full variable domain is KAGVTQTPRYLIKTRGQQVTLSCSPISGHRSVSWYQQTPGQGLQFLFEYFSETQRNKGNFPGRFSGRQFSNSRSEMNVSTLELGDSALYLCASSLELAGRDEQFFGPGTRLTVL.

The chain employs TRBV18 and TRBJ2-7; TRBD1 matches 7 bases. The J segment lost 0 bases and the V segment lost 0 bases, leaving 5 bases of the junction unmatched. The germline CDR1 and CDR2 sequences are KGHSH and LQKENI. CDR3 length equals 16 residues. Written as DNA, the CDR3 is TGTGCCAGCTCACCACCCCCTCAGGGGGTCTCCTACGAGCAGTACTTC. This sequence encodes CASSPPPQGVSYEQYF.

J is TRBJ2-7 and V is TRBV7-2; weak D call: TRBD2 (6 bases). V shed 3 bases and J shed 3 bases, with 12 bases lying between them. Germline values: CDR1 SGHTA, CDR2 FQGNSA. There are 14 residues in the CDR3. The CDR3 DNA sequence: TGTGCCAGCAGCTTGAGTAGCGGAGACTACGAGCAGTACTTC. It is translated as CASSLSSGDYEQYF.

V and J are TRBV19 and TRBJ1-1; 7 bases agree with TRBD1. Germline lookup yields CDR1 LNHDA and CDR2 SQIVND (reference sequence). This CDR3 has 13 residues. V trimming: 6 bases; J trimming: 5 bases; junction bases outside the gene matches: 6. The CDR3 loop is CASRSDRETEAFF. CDR3 coding DNA: TGTGCCAGTAGGAGCGACAGGGAGACTGAAGCTTTCTTT. The full variable domain, completed using reference TRBV19 and TRBJ1-1, is DGGITQSPKYLFRKEGQNVTLSCEQNLNHDAMYWYRQDPGQGLRLIYYSQIVNDFQKGDIAEGYSVSREKKESFPLTVTSAQKNPTAFYLCASRSDRETEAFFGQGTRLTVV.

The V call is TRBV19, the J call TRBJ1-3; 9 bases map to TRBD1. Germline V gene lookup returns CDR1 LNHDA and CDR2 SQIVND (reference sequence). The CDR3 is 15 residues long. The V gene end was trimmed by 6 bases and the J gene end by 5 bases; junction bases not matched to a gene: 8. CDR3 sequence: CASRTGTGSRNTIYF. The CDR3 nucleotides are TGTGCCAGTAGGACCGGGACAGGGTCTCGAAACACCATATATTTT.

The DNA for the CDR3 is TGCGCCAGCAGCGTTATCCCTCAAAGCACAGATACGCAGTATTTT. Protein: CASSVIPQSTDTQYF. The J gene is TRBJ2-3, the V gene TRBV5-1, with D uncertain. V shed 4 bases and J shed 0 bases, with 12 bases lying between them. Germline V gives CDR1 SGHRS, CDR2 YFSETQ. The CDR3 runs 15 residues.

The V and J genes are TRBV6-1 and TRBJ2-5, with TRBD1 identical over 11 bases. CDR3 size: 15 residues. V lost 3 bases and J lost 7; bases outside the gene matches: 7. Germline assignment: CDR1 MNHNS and CDR2 SASEGT. For the CDR3, the DNA is TGTGCCAGCAGTGATGGACAGGGGGCTTGGGTGACCCAGTACTTC. Its translation is CASSDGQGAWVTQYF.

The chain uses TRBV28 and TRBJ2-3; 7 bases agree with TRBD1. CDR1 MDHEN and CDR2 SYDVKM come from the germline V gene. V shed 6 bases, J shed 1 base, and the junction held 4 bases outside the gene matches. The CDR3 spans 14 residues. CDR3 sequence (DNA): TGTGCCAGCAGCCGAACAGGGGGCACAGATACGCAGTATTTT. Amino acid sequence: CASSRTGGTDTQYF.

V usage is TRBV7-9 and J usage is TRBJ1-5; TRBD1 matches at 7 bases. This CDR3 has 13 amino acids. V shed 5 bases, J shed 6 bases, and the junction held 4 bases outside the gene matches. Germline V gene data show CDR1 as SEHNR and CDR2 as FQNEAQ (reference sequence). As DNA, the CDR3 is TGTGCCAGCAGCGATACAGGGGTTCAGCCCCAGCATTTT. This codes for CASSDTGVQPQHF.